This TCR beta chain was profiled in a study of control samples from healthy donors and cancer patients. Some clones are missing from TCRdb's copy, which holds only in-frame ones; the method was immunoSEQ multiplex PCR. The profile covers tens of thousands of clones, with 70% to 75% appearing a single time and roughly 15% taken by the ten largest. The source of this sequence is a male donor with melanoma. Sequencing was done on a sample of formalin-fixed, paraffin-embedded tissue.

CDR3 sequence (DNA): TGCGCCAGCAGCTGGCCTGAACTAGCGGGAAGCACAGATACGCAGTATTTT. It yields the protein CASSWPELAGSTDTQYF. The gene calls are TRBV5-1 and TRBJ2-3, with TRBD2 matching 10 bases. This CDR3 contains 17 residues. After removal of 3 bases from V and 0 bases from J, the junction contained 7 bases not matched to a gene. Germline CDR1 reads SGHRS; CDR2 reads YFSETQ.